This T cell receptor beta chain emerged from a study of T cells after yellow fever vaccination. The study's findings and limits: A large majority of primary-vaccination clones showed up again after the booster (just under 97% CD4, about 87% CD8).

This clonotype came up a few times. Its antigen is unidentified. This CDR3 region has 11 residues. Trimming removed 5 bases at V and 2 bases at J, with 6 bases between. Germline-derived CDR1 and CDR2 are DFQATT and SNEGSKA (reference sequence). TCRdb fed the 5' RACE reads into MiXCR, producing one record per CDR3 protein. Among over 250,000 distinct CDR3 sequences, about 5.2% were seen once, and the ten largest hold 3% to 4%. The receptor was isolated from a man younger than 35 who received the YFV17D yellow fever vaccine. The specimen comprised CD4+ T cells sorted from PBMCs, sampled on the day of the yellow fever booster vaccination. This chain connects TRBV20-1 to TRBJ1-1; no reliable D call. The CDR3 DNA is TGCAGTGCTCCGGGTAACACTGAAGCTTTCTTT. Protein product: CSAPGNTEAFF.